These 28 T cell receptor beta chains share one sample of origin, sequenced in a study of cytomegalovirus exposure and HLA in healthy donors. PCR amplification relied on 60 Vbeta primers (plus 13 Jbeta primers). Profiling relied on immunoSEQ multiplex PCR, and the TCRdb table lists in-frame clones only, not all of them. In the table there are some 160,000 clones, approximately 84% of which are singletons. The specimen was PBMCs. Receptor source: a man between 45 and 60 years old in good health and CMV-seropositive.

The chain combines TRBV27 with TRBJ1-5; D not certain. The V and J ends lost 5 bases and 5 bases respectively, with 19 bases between them. From germline, CDR1 is MNHEY and CDR2 SMNVEV (reference sequence). The CDR3 is 16 amino acids. The CDR3 nucleotides are TGTGCCAGCAGTATGGCGGGAGATCGAGCGGATCAGCCCCAGCATTTT. Protein: CASSMAGDRADQPQHF.

This sequence joins TRBV5-1 and TRBJ1-5; D might be TRBD1 (6 bases). Looked up from germline, CDR1 is SGHRS and CDR2 is YFSETQ. The CDR3 consists of 14 residues. Trimming took 5 bases from V and 4 from J, leaving 13 bases between them. CDR3 sequence: CASRGPGQNQPQHF. The CDR3 DNA reads TGCGCCAGCAGGGGTCCGGGACAAAATCAGCCCCAGCATTTT.

About this clone itself: The sample holds other DNA sequences that translate to the same CDR3. The V call is TRBV7-9, the J call TRBJ1-3, with a weak D call TRBD1 (5 bases). The germline V gene encodes CDR1 SEHNR and CDR2 FQNEAQ (reference sequence). There are 15 residues in the CDR3. Trimming cost V 5 bases and J 2 bases, with 13 bases left between them. The CDR3 DNA reads TGTGCCAGCAGCCCACCGGGGGGGGCTGGAAACACCATATATTTT. This sequence encodes CASSPPGGAGNTIYF.

The rearrangement uses TRBV4-2 and TRBJ2-5; no firm D call. Germline V gene data show CDR1 as LGHNA and CDR2 as YNFKEQ. CDR3 length equals 15 residues. V gave up 1 base and J gave up 5 bases, with 14 bases separating them. CDR3 region: CASSQGEADSETQYF. In nucleotides, the CDR3 is TGTGCCAGCAGCCAAGGAGAAGCTGACTCGGAGACCCAGTACTTC.

This rearrangement joins TRBV5-1 to TRBJ2-2, with 9 nucleotides matching TRBD1. The V gene end was trimmed by 3 bases and the J gene end by 3 bases; junction bases not matched to a gene: 3. This CDR3 contains 15 residues. In germline, CDR1 is SGHRS, CDR2 YFSETQ. The CDR3 coding sequence is TGCGCCAGCAGCTCCACAGGGGGCGACACCGGGGAGCTGTTTTTT. Protein sequence: CASSSTGGDTGELFF. The full variable domain, completed using reference TRBV5-1 and TRBJ2-2, is KAGVTQTPRYLIKTRGQQVTLSCSPISGHRSVSWYQQTPGQGLQFLFEYFSETQRNKGNFPGRFSGRQFSNSRSEMNVSTLELGDSALYLCASSSTGGDTGELFFGEGSRLTVL.

The chain is built from TRBV7-6 and TRBJ2-1; D is undetermined. Germline CDR1 and CDR2: SGHVS and FNYEAQ. The CDR3 loop spans 13 amino acids. The ends were cut back, 5 bases at V and 6 bases at J, with 11 bases in the middle. Written as DNA, the CDR3 is TGTGCCAGCAGCCTGCGGAGCCGCAATGAGCAGTTCTTC. This gives the protein CASSLRSRNEQFF.

The V call is TRBV19, the J call TRBJ1-1, with D tentatively TRBD1 (5 bases). Germline CDR1 is LNHDA and CDR2 is SQIVND (reference sequence). The CDR3 covers 14 residues. Trimming removed 5 bases from V and 10 bases from J, with 20 bases in between. DNA for the CDR3: TGTGCCAGTAGTGTGTTCGGGCAGGGTGGACCAGCTTTCTTT. Translation: CASSVFGQGGPAFF.

The V call is TRBV10-3, the J call TRBJ2-3; D gene unclear. The CDR3 covers 15 residues. The germline gives CDR1 ENHRY, CDR2 SYGVKD. Trimming pared 0 bases from V and 2 bases from J, leaving 9 bases between. The CDR3 nucleotides read TGTGCCATCAGTGAGTCGAAACTCCTCACAGATACGCAGTATTTT. This translates into CAISESKLLTDTQYF.

The rearrangement joins TRBV7-3 to TRBJ2-2; 11 bases agree with TRBD1. Germline trimming cut 5 bases from V and 7 bases from J; bases unmatched to any gene: 6. The CDR3 length is 15 residues. The V gene's germline CDR1 is SGHTA and CDR2 FQGTGA. The CDR3 region is CASSTGQGAVGELFF. CDR3 nucleotides: TGTGCCAGCAGCACAGGACAGGGGGCTGTCGGGGAGCTGTTTTTT.

The chain carries TRBV30 and TRBJ2-5, with TRBD2 matching 7 bases. The CDR3 sequence is 16 residues long. Germline CDR1 GTSNPN, CDR2 SVGIG (reference sequence). Germline trimming cut 3 bases from V and 5 bases from J; bases unmatched to any gene: 15. The CDR3 here is CAWRSSNGRPRETQYF. The CDR3 coding sequence is TGTGCCTGGAGGTCCTCGAACGGGAGGCCCCGGGAGACCCAGTACTTC.

About this clone: An end of the junction does not agree with germline; a read error may underlie this. The chain links TRBV5-4 to TRBJ2-2; 10 bases line up with TRBD1. The CDR3 covers 16 residues. Germline CDR1 is SGHNT and CDR2 is YYREEE (reference sequence). The CDR3 reads CVSSLTRGQGPGELFF. CDR3 coding DNA: TGTGTCAGCAGCTTGACCCGGGGACAGGGGCCCGGGGAGCTGTTTTTT.

The chain recombines TRBV12-5 with TRBJ2-2, with D maybe TRBD1 (6 bases). The CDR3 loop spans 13 amino acids. Trimming cost V 7 bases and J 5 bases, with 11 bases left between them. Looked up from germline, CDR1 is LGHNT and CDR2 is FRNRAP. The CDR3 sequence: CASAKQGTGELFF. The CDR3 bases are TGTGCTAGTGCCAAACAGGGAACCGGGGAGCTGTTTTTT. Complete variable domain (other parts from reference TRBV12-5 and TRBJ2-2): DARVTQTPRHKVTEMGQEVTMRCQPILGHNTVFWYRQTMMQGLELLAYFRNRAPLDDSGMPKDRFSAEMPDATLATLKIQPSEPRDSAVYFCASAKQGTGELFFGEGSRLTVL.

The chain carries TRBV4-1 and TRBJ1-4, with 9 nucleotides matching TRBD1. The CDR3 length is 14 residues. J lost 8 bases, V lost 1 base, and 2 bases had no gene match. The germline V gene has CDR1 MGHRA and CDR2 YSYEKL. CDR3 in amino acids: CASSQGTGVEKLFF. The CDR3 DNA reads as TGCGCCAGCAGCCAAGGGACAGGGGTCGAAAAACTGTTTTTT.

V gene TRBV28 combines with J gene TRBJ1-4; TRBD1 might be the D (5 bases). The length of the CDR3 is 15 residues. V lost 3 bases and J lost 3, with 11 bases in between. Germline V gene data show CDR1 as MDHEN and CDR2 as SYDVKM. CDR3 protein: CASSLTAQANEKLFF. The DNA of the CDR3 is TGTGCCAGCAGTTTGACAGCGCAGGCTAATGAAAAACTGTTTTTT. The complete variable domain, with remaining parts taken from reference TRBV28 and TRBJ1-4, reads DVKVTQSSRYLVKRTGEKVFLECVQDMDHENMFWYRQDPGLGLRLIYFSYDVKMKEKGDIPEGYSVSREKKERFSLILESASTNQTSMYLCASSLTAQANEKLFFGSGTQLSVL.

The chain has TRBV15 and TRBJ1-4; possibly TRBD1 for D (6 bases). Trimming removed 2 bases at V and 7 bases at J, with 11 bases between. The CDR3 sequence is 14 residues long. CDR1 is LNHNV, CDR2 YYDKDF, per germline (reference sequence). The CDR3 loop reads CATSRNSGAEKLFF. The CDR3 bases are TGTGCCACCAGCAGAAATTCAGGGGCTGAAAAACTGTTTTTT.

This clone was counted between two and nine times. The V call is TRBV28, the J call TRBJ1-2, with 9 bases that match TRBD1. The CDR3 is made up of 15 amino acids. Per the germline V gene, CDR1 is MDHEN and CDR2 is SYDVKM. Trimming removed 5 bases from V and 8 bases from J; junction bases left unmatched: 12. CDR3 sequence reads: CASSSGDRERGGYTF. The DNA of the CDR3 is TGTGCCAGCAGTAGCGGGGACAGGGAGAGGGGCGGCTACACCTTC.

This clone came up a few times. The chain joins TRBV4-3 to TRBJ2-2; D unclear. Germline V gene data show CDR1 as LGHNA and CDR2 as YSLEER. This CDR3 has 16 amino acids. V lost 0 bases and J 5 bases, leaving 13 bases between the germline ends. The CDR3 spells CASSQDPGSWTGELFF. In DNA form, the CDR3 reads TGCGCCAGCAGCCAAGATCCGGGTTCGTGGACCGGGGAGCTGTTTTTT.

This rearrangement joins TRBV5-1 to TRBJ2-1; 7 nucleotides agree with TRBD2. The CDR3 is 15 amino acids. After removal of 5 bases from V and 0 bases from J, the junction contained 5 bases not matched to a gene. Per germline, CDR1 SGHRS and CDR2 YFSETQ. CDR3 sequence: CASRRGGSSYNEQFF. In DNA, the CDR3 is TGCGCCAGCAGACGCGGGGGAAGCTCCTACAATGAGCAGTTCTTC.

The genes are TRBV27 and TRBJ2-1; D might be TRBD2 (10 bases). V lost 6 bases, J lost 15 bases, and 36 bases lay in between. CDR1 and CDR2 from the germline V gene are MNHEY and SMNVEV (reference sequence). The CDR3 is 18 residues long. CDR3 DNA: TGTGCCAGCAGGGCGCTACGGGACAGGGTCAGGCTAGCGGGAGACCTGTTCTTC. Residues: CASRALRDRVRLAGDLFF.

The genes are TRBV19 and TRBJ1-5; 7 nucleotides agree with TRBD1. The CDR3 sequence is 14 residues long. The junction had 4 bases not matched to a gene; V was cut back by 3 bases and J by 5 bases. The germline V gene has CDR1 LNHDA and CDR2 SQIVND (reference sequence). CDR3 sequence reads: CASSIPQGYQPQHF. DNA for the CDR3: TGTGCCAGTAGTATCCCACAGGGGTATCAGCCCCAGCATTTT. Combining the CDR3 with reference TRBV19 and TRBJ1-5 gives the whole variable domain DGGITQSPKYLFRKEGQNVTLSCEQNLNHDAMYWYRQDPGQGLRLIYYSQIVNDFQKGDIAEGYSVSREKKESFPLTVTSAQKNPTAFYLCASSIPQGYQPQHFGDGTRLSIL.

This clone showed up just once. The chain recombines TRBV2 with TRBJ2-5; D perhaps matches TRBD2 (7 bases). Trimming cost V 6 bases and J 2 bases, with 13 bases left between them. The CDR3 has 14 amino acids. The germline CDR1 and CDR2 sequences are SNHLY and FYNNEI. CDR3 sequence reads: CASRRERGQETQYF. The CDR3 region has the DNA TGTGCCAGCAGGCGGGAGAGGGGGCAAGAGACCCAGTACTTC.

This clone was counted a single time. The genes are TRBV9 and TRBJ2-5, with TRBD1 matching over 7 bases. Germline V CDR1 and CDR2: SGDLS, YYNGEE. This CDR3 contains 14 residues. V trimming: 0 bases; J trimming: 2 bases; junction bases outside the gene matches: 1. CDR3: CASSVGGQQETQYF. The CDR3 DNA sequence: TGTGCCAGCAGCGTAGGGGGACAGCAAGAGACCCAGTACTTC.

CDR3 loop: CASSLTFDGTGTYEQYF. As DNA, the CDR3 is TGCGCCAGCAGCTTGACCTTCGACGGGACAGGGACCTACGAGCAGTACTTC. This sequence joins TRBV5-1 and TRBJ2-7, with 9 bases aligning to TRBD1. CDR3 length: 17 amino acids. V dropped 1 base and J dropped 2; count of bases not matched to a gene: 10. From germline, CDR1 is SGHRS and CDR2 YFSETQ.

The CDR3 reads CASTKAPGADTGELFF. The CDR3, as DNA: TGTGCCAGCACCAAAGCCCCAGGGGCGGACACCGGGGAGCTGTTTTTT. The chain carries TRBV9 and TRBJ2-2; D is possibly TRBD1 (6 bases). V was shortened by 6 bases and J by 3 bases, with 18 bases between the two germline ends. The CDR3 runs 16 residues. CDR1 and CDR2 from the germline V gene are SGDLS and YYNGEE. Full variable domain (remainder filled in from reference TRBV9 and TRBJ2-2): DSGVTQTPKHLITATGQRVTLRCSPRSGDLSVYWYQQSLDQGLQFLIQYYNGEERAKGNILERFSAQQFPDLHSELNLSSLELGDSALYFCASTKAPGADTGELFFGEGSRLTVL.

The CDR3 loop is CAWSGTKNTGELFF. CDR3 bases: TGTGCCTGGAGTGGGACTAAGAACACCGGGGAGCTGTTTTTT. The V and J genes are TRBV30 and TRBJ2-2, with D possibly being TRBD2 (6 bases). Germline V gene sequence: CDR1 GTSNPN, CDR2 SVGIG (reference sequence). Trimming took 1 base from V and 1 from J, leaving 7 bases between them. The CDR3 has 14 amino acids.

The chain employs TRBV30 and TRBJ1-2; D is unclear. V was cut by 2 bases and J by 6 bases, with 13 bases left in between. There are 13 residues in the CDR3. CDR1 is GTSNPN and CDR2 is SVGIG in the germline V gene (reference sequence). CDR3: CAWSWRAYHGYTF. CDR3 DNA sequence: TGTGCCTGGAGTTGGCGGGCCTACCATGGCTACACCTTC.

This sequence joins TRBV21-1 and TRBJ1-2; the DNA was not used to check the table's D call, TRBD1. TRBV21-1 is reported as a pseudogene. CDR3 length: 14 residues. The CDR3 DNA follows: TGTGCCAGCAGCCCTCCCTGGACAGGGAATGGCTACACCTTC. Translated: CASSPPWTGNGYTF.

This clone was detected only once. The V gene is TRBV12-5, the J gene TRBJ1-1, with a possible D match to TRBD1 (5 bases). The CDR3 is 13 amino acids. The germline V gene encodes CDR1 LGHNT and CDR2 FRNRAP. V gave up 3 bases and J gave up 4 bases, with 9 bases separating them. CDR3 bases: TGTGCTAGTGGTTTAGGAGGGGCCACTGAAGCTTTCTTT. Amino acid sequence: CASGLGGATEAFF.